This TCR beta chain was retrieved from a study of cytomegalovirus exposure and HLA in healthy donors. The CDR3 consists of 15 residues. Unmatched junction bases numbered 9, after V lost 3 bases and J lost 6 bases. The germline gives CDR1 LGHNA, CDR2 YSLEER. General study results and limits: A later analysis revealed that TCR association rates differed between HLA loci, peaking at DRB1 and bottoming out at HLA-C. Among CMV-associated TCR beta chains, most appeared HLA-restricted in a later analysis.

To note about this clone: Its antigen is not known.

The primer mix had 60 Vbeta and 13 Jbeta primers. Profiling relied on immunoSEQ multiplex PCR, and the TCRdb table lists in-frame clones only, not all of them. Here the sample spans over 150,000 clones, 81% being singletons. The J gene is TRBJ1-2, the V gene TRBV4-3; 8 nucleotides align to TRBD1. Sequenced material: PBMCs. This clonotype was sampled from a woman in her forties or fifties in good health and CMV-seronegative. CDR3 amino acids: CASSHLTGAEHGYTF. The CDR3 DNA reads as TGCGCCAGCAGCCACTTGACAGGGGCCGAACATGGCTACACCTTC.